This T cell receptor beta chain was documented in a study of identical twins. Whole-study results and caveats: Models underestimated how often monozygotic twins shared out-of-frame TCR alpha.

TCRdb re-called the 5' RACE reads with MiXCR, one entry per CDR3 protein. The sample has approximately 140,000 distinct CDR3 sequences; approximately 4% are singletons. The table lists this clonotype with a few counts. What it recognizes is unknown. Germline V gene data show CDR1 as LNHDA and CDR2 as SQIVND (reference sequence). The V end was cut by 7 bases, the J end by 0 bases, with 14 bases between. The CDR3 loop spans 15 amino acids. This clonotype was sampled from a man aged 18 to 29 in good health. The chain joins TRBV19 to TRBJ2-3; tentatively, D is TRBD1 (6 bases). The sample comprised memory T cells sorted from blood. The CDR3 reads CASTDRQVSTDTQYF. As DNA, the CDR3 is TGTGCCAGTACCGACAGGCAGGTTAGCACAGATACGCAGTATTTT.